The clone carrying this T cell receptor beta chain appeared many times. Its specificity is not known. The sample is drawn from a study of T cells in Graves' hyperthyroidism and ophthalmopathy. Clinical symptoms, serum thyroxine, TRAb, thyroid ultrasound and orbital computed tomography established diagnosis. Using 10 ml of fresh peripheral blood, PBMCs were prepared. Amplification of TCR beta CDR3 regions used RNA as the template. First-round RT-PCR of the TCR CDR3 relied on the HTBI primer set. In TCRdb, the multiplex PCR reads were re-called with MiXCR into one record per CDR3 protein. The data show hundreds of thousands of distinct CDR3 sequences, approximately 15% seen once. The study, taken as a whole, reports: The blood repertoire included most of the expanded thyroid clonotypes above 0.001.

The CDR3 length is 13 residues. Germline values: CDR1 GTSNPN, CDR2 SVGIG (reference sequence). Unmatched junction bases numbered 0, after V lost 0 bases and J lost 4 bases. This chain links TRBV30 with TRBJ2-1; 7 bases fit TRBD1. The sample taken for sequencing was blood. The receptor's source is a woman in her forties with Graves' ophthalmopathy. The CDR3 reads CAWSVDRYNEQFF. DNA of the CDR3: TGTGCCTGGAGTGTGGACAGGTACAATGAGCAGTTCTTC.